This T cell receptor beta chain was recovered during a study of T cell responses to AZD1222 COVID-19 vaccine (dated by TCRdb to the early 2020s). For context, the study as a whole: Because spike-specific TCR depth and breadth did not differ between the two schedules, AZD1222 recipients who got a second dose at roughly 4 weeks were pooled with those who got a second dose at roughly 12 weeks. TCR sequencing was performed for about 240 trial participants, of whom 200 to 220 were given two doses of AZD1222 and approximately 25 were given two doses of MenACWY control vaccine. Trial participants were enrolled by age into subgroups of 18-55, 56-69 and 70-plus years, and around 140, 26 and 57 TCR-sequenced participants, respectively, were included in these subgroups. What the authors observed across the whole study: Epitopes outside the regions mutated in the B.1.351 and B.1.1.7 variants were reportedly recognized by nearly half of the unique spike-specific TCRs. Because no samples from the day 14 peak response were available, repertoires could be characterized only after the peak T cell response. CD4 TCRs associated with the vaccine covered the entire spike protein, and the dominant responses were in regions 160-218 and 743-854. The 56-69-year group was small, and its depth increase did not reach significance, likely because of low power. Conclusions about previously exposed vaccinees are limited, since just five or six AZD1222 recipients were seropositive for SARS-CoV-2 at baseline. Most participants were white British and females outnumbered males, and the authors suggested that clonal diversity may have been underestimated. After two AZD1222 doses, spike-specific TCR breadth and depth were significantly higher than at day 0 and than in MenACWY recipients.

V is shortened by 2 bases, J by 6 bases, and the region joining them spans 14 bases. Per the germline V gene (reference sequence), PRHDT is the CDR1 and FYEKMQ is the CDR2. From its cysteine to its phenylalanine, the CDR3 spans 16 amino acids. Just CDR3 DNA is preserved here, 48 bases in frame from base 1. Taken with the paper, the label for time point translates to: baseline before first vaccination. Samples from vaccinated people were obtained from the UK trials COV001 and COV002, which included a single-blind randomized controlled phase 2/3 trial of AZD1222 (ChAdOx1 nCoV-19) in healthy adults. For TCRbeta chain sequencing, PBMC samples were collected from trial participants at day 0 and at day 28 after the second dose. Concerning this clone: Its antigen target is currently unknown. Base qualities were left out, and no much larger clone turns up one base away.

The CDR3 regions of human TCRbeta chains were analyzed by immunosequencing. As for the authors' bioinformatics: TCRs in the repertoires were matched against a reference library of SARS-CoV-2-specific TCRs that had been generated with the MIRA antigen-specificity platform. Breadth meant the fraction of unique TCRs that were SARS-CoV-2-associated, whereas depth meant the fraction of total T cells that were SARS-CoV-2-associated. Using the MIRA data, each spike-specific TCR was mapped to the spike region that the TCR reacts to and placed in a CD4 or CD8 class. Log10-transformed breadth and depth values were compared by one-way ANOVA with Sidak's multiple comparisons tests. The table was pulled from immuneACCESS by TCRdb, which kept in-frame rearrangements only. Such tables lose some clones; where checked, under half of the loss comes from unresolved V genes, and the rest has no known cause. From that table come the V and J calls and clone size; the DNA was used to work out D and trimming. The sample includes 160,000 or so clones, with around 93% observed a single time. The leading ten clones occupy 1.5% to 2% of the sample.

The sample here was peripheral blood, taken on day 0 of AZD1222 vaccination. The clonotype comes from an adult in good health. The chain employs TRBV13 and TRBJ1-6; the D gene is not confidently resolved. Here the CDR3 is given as CASSLSSTMGNSPLHF. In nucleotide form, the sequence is TGTGCCAGCAGCTTATCTAGTACAATGGGTAATTCACCCCTCCACTTT.